This T cell receptor beta chain was identified during a study of T-cell memory formation after mild COVID-19. On the study more broadly: Largely donor-specific TCR clusters were found. Study-wide results and limits: A subset of responding clones appeared in pre-infection memory, suggesting cross-reactive memory joined. The study found contracting CD4+ clones mainly in CM and EM and contracting CD8+ clones in EMRA.

CDR3 length: 16 residues. Trimming removed 7 bases at V and 8 bases at J, with 24 bases between. Germline V CDR1 and CDR2: MNHEY, SVGEGT. It was 5'RACE with constant-segment primers that produced the TCR alpha and TCR beta cDNA libraries, which carried sample barcodes and UMIs. Each CDR3 protein is one row after TCRdb ran MiXCR on the 5' RACE reads. The table has about 82,000 distinct CDR3 sequences, about 13% seen once; the top ten hold 41%. To note about this clonotype: Its target is unknown.

Material for sequencing was PBMCs or a T cell subset sorted from them (not recorded which). This sequence was found in a man younger than 30 who had mild COVID-19 (a few samples of this study predate the infection). Cell type and time point are not known. The chain links TRBV6-2 or TRBV6-3 to TRBJ2-1; D remains unclear. The CDR3 loop is CASTLTGRMETHEQFF. The CDR3 nucleotides read TGTGCCAGCACCTTAACTGGGCGAATGGAGACCCATGAGCAGTTCTTC.